The T cell receptor (beta chain) under discussion was sequenced for a study of beta chain features in type 1 diabetes. What was sequenced were expressed TCRB transcripts, since all of the isolated RNA had been reverse transcribed. The repertoire was sequenced with immunoSEQ multiplex PCR; TCRdb's copy has only in-frame clones and lacks some. The sample has roughly 330,000 clones; 13% are singletons. General study results and limits: Within each of all four CD4+ subsets, Type 1 diabetes patients had TCRB CDR3s that were moderately but significantly shorter. Compared with healthy donors, patients appeared to share more similar naive, central memory and regulatory TCRB repertoires. Any HLA type influence on TCRB rearrangement was left unresolved here.

A word on this clone: Antigen specificity is unknown.

Germline CDR1 and CDR2: SNHLY and FYNNEI. V dropped 5 bases and J dropped 5 bases, with 18 bases sitting between them. CDR3 length equals 16 residues. Sorting based on CD45RO/CCR7/CD25/CD127/CD95/CD27 separated CD4+ naive, central memory, regulatory and stem cell-like memory cells. This chain uses TRBV2 with TRBJ1-4; D call uncertain. The clonotype was recovered from a woman aged 18-29 years with type 1 diabetes. Material for sequencing was naive CD4+ T cells from blood. CDR3 nucleotide sequence: TGTGCCAGCAGTTTTAGCGGCAGGTCTACGAATGAAAAACTGTTTTTT. Translating it yields CASSFSGRSTNEKLFF.